Listed below are T cell receptor beta chains from one sample, sequenced in a study of T-cell reconstitution after alpha-beta-depleted transplantation in children. TCRdb re-derived calls from the PCR reads in MiXCR, one entry per CDR3 protein. Of 600,000 to 700,000 distinct CDR3 sequences listed, about an eighth are singletons. Sequencing used PBMCs, obtained before TCRalphabeta/CD19-depleted stem cell transplant. All receptors derive from a girl between 2 and 10 years old with congenital amegakaryocytic thrombocytopenia, due to receive a stem cell transplant. Each CDR3 is given with its conserved first and last residue. The order of the fields is V gene, clone size, J gene, D gene, CDR3 protein, CDR3 DNA. A D gene is named only where the DNA matches it firmly. Clone size is stated in some rows and not others, as once, few, many or a class when expanded.

v_gene: TRBV7-2; abundance: .; j_gene: TRBJ2-1; d_gene: .; CDR3aa: CSSSLVGGPTYNEQFF; CDR3nt: TGTTCCAGCAGCTTAGTGGGAGGCCCAACCTACAATGAGCAGTTCTTC
v_gene: TRBV7-2; abundance: .; j_gene: TRBJ1-2; d_gene: .; CDR3aa: CASSLNGVEGYTF; CDR3nt: TGTGCCAGCAGCTTAAACGGGGTTGAGGGCTACACCTTC
v_gene: TRBV20-1; abundance: many; j_gene: TRBJ1-4; d_gene: .; CDR3aa: CSARDSANRREKLFF; CDR3nt: TGCAGTGCTAGAGATTCCGCAAATCGTAGGGAAAAACTGTTTTTT
v_gene: TRBV20-1; abundance: few; j_gene: TRBJ2-5; d_gene: .; CDR3aa: CSARTWATQETQYF; CDR3nt: TGCAGTGCTAGAACCTGGGCTACTCAAGAGACCCAGTACTTC
v_gene: TRBV29-1; abundance: many; j_gene: TRBJ2-3; d_gene: .; CDR3aa: CSVGSGSKGDTQYF; CDR3nt: TGCAGCGTTGGTAGCGGTTCAAAAGGGGATACGCAGTATTTT
v_gene: TRBV12-3/TRBV12-4; abundance: many; j_gene: TRBJ2-3; d_gene: TRBD2; CDR3aa: CAGSGAGPRDTQYF; CDR3nt: TGTGCCGGTTCCGGAGCGGGGCCTAGGGATACGCAGTATTTT
v_gene: TRBV20-1; abundance: many; j_gene: TRBJ1-2; d_gene: .; CDR3aa: CSAGTYNYGYTF; CDR3nt: TGCAGTGCTGGGACCTATAACTATGGCTACACCTTC
v_gene: TRBV3-1; abundance: many; j_gene: TRBJ2-1; d_gene: .; CDR3aa: CASSQLESSYNEQFF; CDR3nt: TGTGCCAGCAGCCAATTAGAGAGCTCCTACAATGAGCAGTTCTTC
v_gene: TRBV11-2; abundance: many; j_gene: TRBJ1-1; d_gene: .; CDR3aa: CASSLVPGLDTEAFF; CDR3nt: TGTGCCAGCAGCTTAGTACCGGGGCTGGACACTGAAGCTTTCTTT
v_gene: TRBV6-1; abundance: .; j_gene: TRBJ2-3; d_gene: TRBD2; CDR3aa: CASSEMFVESSGIIDTQYF; CDR3nt: TGTGCCAGCAGTGAAATGTTTGTGGAGTCTAGCGGGATAATAGATACGCAGTATTTT
v_gene: TRBV7-9; abundance: .; j_gene: TRBJ2-3; d_gene: .; CDR3aa: CASSSGAGDTQYF; CDR3nt: TGTGCCAGCAGCTCAGGGGCAGGAGATACGCAGTATTTT
v_gene: TRBV27; abundance: few; j_gene: TRBJ1-1; d_gene: TRBD1; CDR3aa: CASSSRDRGYDTEAFF; CDR3nt: TGTGCCAGCAGTTCCCGGGACAGGGGGTACGACACTGAAGCTTTCTTT
v_gene: TRBV7-8; abundance: few; j_gene: TRBJ1-5; d_gene: .; CDR3aa: CASSLLAGNQPQHF; CDR3nt: TGTGCCAGCAGCTTACTCGCGGGGAATCAGCCCCAGCATTTT
v_gene: TRBV4-1; abundance: .; j_gene: TRBJ2-5; d_gene: .; CDR3aa: CASSQIRREETQYF; CDR3nt: TGCGCCAGCAGCCAAATTCGGCGGGAAGAGACCCAGTACTTC
v_gene: TRBV20-1; abundance: many; j_gene: TRBJ2-5; d_gene: .; CDR3aa: CSALTQGETQYF; CDR3nt: TGCAGTGCTTTGACCCAGGGGGAGACCCAGTACTTC
v_gene: TRBV15; abundance: few; j_gene: TRBJ2-5; d_gene: TRBD2; CDR3aa: CATSRDFSGVETQYF; CDR3nt: TGTGCCACCAGCAGAGATTTTAGCGGGGTTGAGACCCAGTACTTC
v_gene: TRBV12-3/TRBV12-4; abundance: few; j_gene: TRBJ2-5; d_gene: .; CDR3aa: CASSRFWLVGPETQYF; CDR3nt: TGTGCCAGCAGCAGATTTTGGCTAGTCGGGCCAGAGACCCAGTACTTC
v_gene: TRBV12-3/TRBV12-4; abundance: .; j_gene: TRBJ2-7; d_gene: .; CDR3aa: CASSLAWQRPYEQYF; CDR3nt: TGCGCCAGCAGTTTGGCGTGGCAGCGCCCATACGAGCAGTACTTC
v_gene: TRBV5-1; abundance: few; j_gene: TRBJ2-7; d_gene: .; CDR3aa: CASSLGRTNYEQYF; CDR3nt: TGCGCCAGCAGCTTGGGAAGGACCAACTACGAGCAGTACTTC
v_gene: TRBV6-5; abundance: many; j_gene: TRBJ2-3; d_gene: TRBD2; CDR3aa: CASSYEGRALYF; CDR3nt: TGTGCCAGCAGTTATGAGGGGAGGGCCCTGTATTTT
v_gene: TRBV5-1; abundance: .; j_gene: TRBJ2-4; d_gene: .; CDR3aa: CASSSSIRDKNIQYF; CDR3nt: TGCGCCAGCAGCTCGTCGATTAGGGACAAAAACATTCAGTACTTC
v_gene: TRBV7-2; abundance: .; j_gene: TRBJ2-3; d_gene: .; CDR3aa: CASSLDVIGSDTQYF; CDR3nt: TGTGCCAGCAGCTTAGATGTAATCGGGTCAGATACGCAGTATTTT
v_gene: TRBV10-3; abundance: many; j_gene: TRBJ2-1; d_gene: .; CDR3aa: CAISESDGSYNEQFF; CDR3nt: TGTGCCATCAGTGAGTCTGACGGATCCTACAATGAGCAGTTCTTC
v_gene: TRBV7-6; abundance: many; j_gene: TRBJ1-4; d_gene: .; CDR3aa: CASSPNVLPATNEKLFF; CDR3nt: TGTGCCAGCAGCCCGAACGTTCTGCCCGCAACTAATGAAAAACTGTTTTTT
v_gene: TRBV19; abundance: .; j_gene: TRBJ2-5; d_gene: .; CDR3aa: CASSTVSTETQYF; CDR3nt: TGTGCCAGTAGTACGGTCAGCACAGAGACCCAGTACTTC
v_gene: TRBV28; abundance: .; j_gene: TRBJ2-7; d_gene: .; CDR3aa: CASSLRLGGAYEQYF; CDR3nt: TGTGCCAGCAGTTTAAGGTTAGGGGGGGCCTACGAGCAGTACTTC
v_gene: TRBV6-5; abundance: few; j_gene: TRBJ2-2; d_gene: .; CDR3aa: CASSYGSPRNTGELFF; CDR3nt: TGTGCCAGCAGTTACGGTAGCCCCAGGAACACCGGGGAGCTGTTTTTT
v_gene: TRBV5-1; abundance: many; j_gene: TRBJ2-1; d_gene: .; CDR3aa: CASSLAAGNEQFF; CDR3nt: TGCGCCAGCAGCTTGGCTGCAGGCAATGAGCAGTTCTTC
v_gene: TRBV7-9; abundance: few; j_gene: TRBJ2-2; d_gene: .; CDR3aa: CASSRSPVTGELFF; CDR3nt: TGTGCCAGCAGCCGTTCCCCTGTCACCGGGGAGCTGTTTTTT
v_gene: TRBV5-1; abundance: few; j_gene: TRBJ2-2; d_gene: .; CDR3aa: CASRAPVTGELFF; CDR3nt: TGCGCCAGCCGGGCCCCCGTCACCGGGGAGCTGTTTTTT
v_gene: TRBV7-8; abundance: .; j_gene: TRBJ2-5; d_gene: .; CDR3aa: CASSLRRYSRVQETQYF; CDR3nt: TGTGCCAGCAGCTTAAGGAGGTATTCTCGGGTCCAAGAGACCCAGTACTTC